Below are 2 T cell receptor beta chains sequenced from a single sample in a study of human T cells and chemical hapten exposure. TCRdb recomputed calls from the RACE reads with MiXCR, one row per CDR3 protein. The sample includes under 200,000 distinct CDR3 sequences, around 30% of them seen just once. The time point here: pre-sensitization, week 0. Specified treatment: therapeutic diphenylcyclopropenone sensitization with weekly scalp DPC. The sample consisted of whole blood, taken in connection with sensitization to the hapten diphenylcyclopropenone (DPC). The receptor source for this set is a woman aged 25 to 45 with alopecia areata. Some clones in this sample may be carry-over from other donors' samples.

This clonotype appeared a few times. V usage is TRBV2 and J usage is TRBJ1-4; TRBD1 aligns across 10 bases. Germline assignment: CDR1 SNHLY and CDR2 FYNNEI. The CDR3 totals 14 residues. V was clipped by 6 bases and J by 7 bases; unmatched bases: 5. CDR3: CASRDRGLGEKLFF. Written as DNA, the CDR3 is TGTGCCAGCAGGGACAGGGGGTTAGGTGAAAAACTGTTTTTT.

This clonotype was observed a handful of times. Here the CDR3 DNA reads TGTGCCAGCAGTTACGGATATAGCAATCAGCCCCAGCATTTT. This encodes CASSYGYSNQPQHF. The rearrangement uses TRBV6-6 and TRBJ1-5; D is ambiguous. The V gene lost 2 bases and the J gene lost 0 bases, with 5 bases spanning the gap. The CDR3 covers 14 residues. Looked up from germline, CDR1 is MNHNY and CDR2 is SVGAGI (reference sequence).